This T cell receptor (beta chain) was observed in a study of response to subunit inactivated influenza vaccine. Study-level findings and limits: With each seasonal influenza vaccination, the authors suggested, few new T cells are recruited.

Trimming pared 2 bases from V and 2 bases from J, leaving 6 bases between. This CDR3 is built from 14 residues. This clonotype has just a few counts. Its matching antigen is unknown. TCRdb re-analysed the RT-PCR reads in MiXCR, keeping a single row per CDR3 protein. The table shows 710,000 or so distinct CDR3 sequences, with 15% to 19% occurring only once. The sequencing here drew on PBMCs from blood, taken about 12 days after vaccination. The chain joins TRBV12-3 or TRBV12-4 to TRBJ1-4, with unresolved D. The sequence came from a man aged 45-60 years who received an inactivated influenza vaccine. CDR3 DNA sequence: TGTGCCAGCAGTTTATCCGGGACTAATGAAAAACTGTTTTTT. Residues: CASSLSGTNEKLFF.